Here is one T cell receptor beta chain with its context. Its antigen is as yet unknown. The data stem from a study of cytomegalovirus exposure and HLA in healthy donors. Findings of the study overall: A few chains tied to CMV proved CMV antigen-specific in vitro.

With 60 Vbeta and 13 Jbeta primers, the PCR was carried out. Sequencing used immunoSEQ multiplex PCR; TCRdb keeps in-frame clones, though not all of them. The table lists tens of thousands of clones, around 79% of them singletons. Per the germline V gene, CDR1 is WSHSY and CDR2 is SAAADI. Trimming took 6 bases from V and 2 from J, leaving 11 bases between them. This CDR3 is 13 amino acids long. This sequence joins TRBV10-2 and TRBJ2-7; perhaps TRBD1 as D (7 bases). The sequenced material came from PBMCs. The clonotype comes from a woman under 40 in good health and CMV-seropositive. CDR3 nucleotides: TGCGCCAGCAGGATCAGGGGGGCCTACGAGCAGTACTTC. Translating gives CASRIRGAYEQYF.